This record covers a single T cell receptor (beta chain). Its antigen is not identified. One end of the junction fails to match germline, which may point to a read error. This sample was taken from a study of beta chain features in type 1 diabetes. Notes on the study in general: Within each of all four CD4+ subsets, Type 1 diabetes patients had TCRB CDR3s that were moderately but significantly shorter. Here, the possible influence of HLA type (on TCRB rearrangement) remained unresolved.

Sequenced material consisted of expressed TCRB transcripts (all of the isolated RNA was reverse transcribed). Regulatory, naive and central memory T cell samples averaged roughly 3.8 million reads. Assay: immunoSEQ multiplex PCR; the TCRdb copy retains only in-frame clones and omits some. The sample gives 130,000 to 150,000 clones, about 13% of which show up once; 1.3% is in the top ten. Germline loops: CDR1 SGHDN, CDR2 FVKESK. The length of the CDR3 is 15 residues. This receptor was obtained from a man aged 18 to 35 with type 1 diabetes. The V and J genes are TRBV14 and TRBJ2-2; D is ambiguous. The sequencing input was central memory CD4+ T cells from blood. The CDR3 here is CTSSQDTLANGELFF. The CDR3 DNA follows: TGTACCAGCAGCCAAGACACCCTCGCAAACGGGGAGCTGTTTTTT.